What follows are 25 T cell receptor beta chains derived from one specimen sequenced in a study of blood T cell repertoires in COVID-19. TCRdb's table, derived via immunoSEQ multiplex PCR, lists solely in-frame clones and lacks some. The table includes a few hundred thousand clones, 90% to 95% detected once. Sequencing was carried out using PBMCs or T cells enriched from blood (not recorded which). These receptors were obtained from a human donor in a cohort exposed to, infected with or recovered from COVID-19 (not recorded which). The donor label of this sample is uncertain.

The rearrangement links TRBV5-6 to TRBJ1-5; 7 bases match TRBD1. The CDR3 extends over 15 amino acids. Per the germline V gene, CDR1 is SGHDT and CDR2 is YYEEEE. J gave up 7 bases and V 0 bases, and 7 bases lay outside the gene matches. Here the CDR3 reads CASSLGGTALQPQHF. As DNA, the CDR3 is TGTGCCAGCAGCTTGGGGGGGACAGCCCTACAGCCCCAGCATTTT.

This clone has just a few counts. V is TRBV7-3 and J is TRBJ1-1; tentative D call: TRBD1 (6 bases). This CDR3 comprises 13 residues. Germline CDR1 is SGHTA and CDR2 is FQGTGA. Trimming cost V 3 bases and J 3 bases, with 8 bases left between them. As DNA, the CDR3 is TGTGCCAGCAGCTTTAACAGGGACACTGAAGCTTTCTTT. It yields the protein CASSFNRDTEAFF.

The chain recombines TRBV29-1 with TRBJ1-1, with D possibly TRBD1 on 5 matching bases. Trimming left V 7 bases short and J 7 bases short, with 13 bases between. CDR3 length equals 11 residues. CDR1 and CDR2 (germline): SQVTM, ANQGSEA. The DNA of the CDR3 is TGCAGCGCCAAGATGACAGTTGAAGCTTTCTTT. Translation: CSAKMTVEAFF. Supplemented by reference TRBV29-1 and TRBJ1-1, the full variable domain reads SAVISQKPSRDICQRGTSLTIQCQVDSQVTMMFWYRQQPGQSLTLIATANQGSEATYESGFVIDKFPISRPNLTFSTLTVSNMSPEDSSIYLCSAKMTVEAFFGQGTRLTVV.

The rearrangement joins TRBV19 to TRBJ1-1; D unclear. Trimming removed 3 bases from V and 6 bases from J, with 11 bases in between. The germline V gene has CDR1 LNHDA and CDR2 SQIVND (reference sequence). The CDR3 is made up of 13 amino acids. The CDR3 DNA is TGTGCCAGTAGTATTGAGGGCTTGGCTGAAGCTTTCTTT. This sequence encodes CASSIEGLAEAFF.

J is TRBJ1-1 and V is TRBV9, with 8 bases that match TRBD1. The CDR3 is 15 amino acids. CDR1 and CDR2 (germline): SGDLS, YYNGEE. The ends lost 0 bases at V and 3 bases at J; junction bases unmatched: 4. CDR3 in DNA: TGTGCCAGCAGCGTAGGCGACAGGGGCTACACTGAAGCTTTCTTT. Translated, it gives CASSVGDRGYTEAFF.

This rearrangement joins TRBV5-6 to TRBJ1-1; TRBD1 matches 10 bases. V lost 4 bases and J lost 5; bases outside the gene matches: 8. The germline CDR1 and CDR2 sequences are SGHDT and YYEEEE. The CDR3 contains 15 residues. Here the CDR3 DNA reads TGTGCCAGCAGCCCGACCGGGACAGGGGTAACTGAAGCTTTCTTT. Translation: CASSPTGTGVTEAFF.

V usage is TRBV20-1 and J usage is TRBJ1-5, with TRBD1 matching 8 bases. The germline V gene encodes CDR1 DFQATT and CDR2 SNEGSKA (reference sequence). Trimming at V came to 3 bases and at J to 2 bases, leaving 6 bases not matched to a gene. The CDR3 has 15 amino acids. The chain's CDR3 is CSASPSTGGNQPQHF. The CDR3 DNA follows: TGCAGTGCTAGTCCTTCGACAGGGGGCAATCAGCCCCAGCATTTT.

The CDR3 DNA sequence: TGTGCCAGCAGCCAAGCTGGACAGACAGATACGCAGTATTTT. It is translated as CASSQAGQTDTQYF. The rearrangement joins TRBV4-2 to TRBJ2-3, with D maybe TRBD1 (6 bases). Germline assignment: CDR1 LGHNA and CDR2 YNFKEQ. The CDR3 has 14 amino acids. Trimming removed 1 base at V and 3 bases at J, with 8 bases between.

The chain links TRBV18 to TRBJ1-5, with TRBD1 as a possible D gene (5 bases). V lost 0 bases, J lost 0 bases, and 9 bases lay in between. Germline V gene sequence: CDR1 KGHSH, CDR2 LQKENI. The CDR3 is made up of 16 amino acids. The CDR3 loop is CASSPPGDYSNQPQHF. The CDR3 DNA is TGTGCCAGCTCACCACCAGGGGACTATAGCAATCAGCCCCAGCATTTT.

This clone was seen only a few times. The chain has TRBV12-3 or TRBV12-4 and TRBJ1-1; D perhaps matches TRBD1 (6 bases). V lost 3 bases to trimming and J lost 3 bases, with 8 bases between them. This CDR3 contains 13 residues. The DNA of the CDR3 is TGTGCCAGCAGTTTGAAGGGGGACACTGAAGCTTTCTTT. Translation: CASSLKGDTEAFF.

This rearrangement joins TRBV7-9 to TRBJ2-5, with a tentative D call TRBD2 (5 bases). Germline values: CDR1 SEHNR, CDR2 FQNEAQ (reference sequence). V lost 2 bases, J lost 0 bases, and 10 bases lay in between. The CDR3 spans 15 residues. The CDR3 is CASSLRRRYQETQYF. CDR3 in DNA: TGTGCCAGCAGCTTACGCCGGAGGTACCAAGAGACCCAGTACTTC.

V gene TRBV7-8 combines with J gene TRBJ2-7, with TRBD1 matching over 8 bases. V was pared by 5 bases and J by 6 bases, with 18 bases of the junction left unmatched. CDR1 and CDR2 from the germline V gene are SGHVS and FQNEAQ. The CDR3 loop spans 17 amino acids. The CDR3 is CASSPGTRGLRIREQYF. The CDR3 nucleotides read TGTGCCAGCAGCCCTGGGACCAGGGGGCTAAGAATCCGCGAGCAGTACTTC.

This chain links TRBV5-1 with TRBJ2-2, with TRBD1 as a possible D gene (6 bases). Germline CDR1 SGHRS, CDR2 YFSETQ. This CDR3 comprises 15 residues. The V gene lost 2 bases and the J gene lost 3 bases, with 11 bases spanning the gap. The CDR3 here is CASSFTGPDTGELFF. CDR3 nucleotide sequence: TGCGCCAGCAGCTTTACAGGGCCGGACACCGGGGAGCTGTTTTTT.

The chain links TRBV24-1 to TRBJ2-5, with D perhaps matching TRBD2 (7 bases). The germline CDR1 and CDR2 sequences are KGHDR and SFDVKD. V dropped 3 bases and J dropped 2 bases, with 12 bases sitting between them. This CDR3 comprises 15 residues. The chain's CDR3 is CATSDQGRGQETQYF. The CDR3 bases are TGTGCCACCAGTGATCAGGGGAGGGGGCAAGAGACCCAGTACTTC.

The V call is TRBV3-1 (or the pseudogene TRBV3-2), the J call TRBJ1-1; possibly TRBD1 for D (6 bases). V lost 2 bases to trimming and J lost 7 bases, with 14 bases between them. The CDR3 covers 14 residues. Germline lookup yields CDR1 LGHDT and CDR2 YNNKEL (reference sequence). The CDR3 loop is CASSQYQGQVEAFF. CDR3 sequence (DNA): TGTGCCAGCAGCCAATATCAGGGGCAGGTTGAAGCTTTCTTT.

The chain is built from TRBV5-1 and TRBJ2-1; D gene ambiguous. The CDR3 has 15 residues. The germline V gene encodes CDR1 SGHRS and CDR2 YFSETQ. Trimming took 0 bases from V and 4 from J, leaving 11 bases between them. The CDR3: CASSLAQAEYNEQFF. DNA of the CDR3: TGCGCCAGCAGCTTGGCTCAGGCCGAGTACAATGAGCAGTTCTTC. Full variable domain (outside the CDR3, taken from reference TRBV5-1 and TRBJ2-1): KAGVTQTPRYLIKTRGQQVTLSCSPISGHRSVSWYQQTPGQGLQFLFEYFSETQRNKGNFPGRFSGRQFSNSRSEMNVSTLELGDSALYLCASSLAQAEYNEQFFGPGTRLTVL.

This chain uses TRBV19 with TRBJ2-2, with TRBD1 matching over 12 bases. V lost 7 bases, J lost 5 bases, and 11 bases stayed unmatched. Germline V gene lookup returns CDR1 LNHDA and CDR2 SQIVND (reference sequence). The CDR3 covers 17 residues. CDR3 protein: CASINWGQGAGTGELFF. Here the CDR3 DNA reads TGTGCCAGTATCAACTGGGGACAGGGGGCAGGAACCGGGGAGCTGTTTTTT.

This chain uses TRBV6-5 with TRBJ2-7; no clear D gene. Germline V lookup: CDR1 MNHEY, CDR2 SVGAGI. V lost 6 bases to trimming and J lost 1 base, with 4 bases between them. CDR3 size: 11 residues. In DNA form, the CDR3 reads TGTGCCAGCAGACGGTCCTACGAGCAGTACTTC. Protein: CASRRSYEQYF.

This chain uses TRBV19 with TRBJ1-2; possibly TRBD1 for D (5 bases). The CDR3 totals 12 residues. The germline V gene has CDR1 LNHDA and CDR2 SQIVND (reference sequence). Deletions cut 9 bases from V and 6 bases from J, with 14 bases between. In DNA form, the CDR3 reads TGTGCCAGCTCGAGGGGACTCGATGGCTACACCTTC. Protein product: CASSRGLDGYTF.

CDR3 DNA sequence: TGCAGCGTTGTCGGGGACAGGGGTCCTAACTATGGCTACACCTTC. As protein: CSVVGDRGPNYGYTF. The chain couples TRBV29-1 to TRBJ1-2; 10 bases agree with TRBD1. The CDR3 consists of 15 residues. The J segment lost 0 bases and the V segment lost 4 bases, leaving 5 bases of the junction unmatched. The V gene's germline CDR1 is SQVTM and CDR2 ANQGSEA.

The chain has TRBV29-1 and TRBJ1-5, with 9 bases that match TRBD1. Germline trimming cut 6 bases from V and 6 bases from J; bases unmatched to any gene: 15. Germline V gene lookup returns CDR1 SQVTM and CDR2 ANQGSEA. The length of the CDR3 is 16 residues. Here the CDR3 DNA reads TGCAGCGTCCAGATCACTCCGGGACAGGGAACTCAGCCCCAGCATTTT. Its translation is CSVQITPGQGTQPQHF. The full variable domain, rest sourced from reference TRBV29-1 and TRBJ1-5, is SAVISQKPSRDICQRGTSLTIQCQVDSQVTMMFWYRQQPGQSLTLIATANQGSEATYESGFVIDKFPISRPNLTFSTLTVSNMSPEDSSIYLCSVQITPGQGTQPQHFGDGTRLSIL.

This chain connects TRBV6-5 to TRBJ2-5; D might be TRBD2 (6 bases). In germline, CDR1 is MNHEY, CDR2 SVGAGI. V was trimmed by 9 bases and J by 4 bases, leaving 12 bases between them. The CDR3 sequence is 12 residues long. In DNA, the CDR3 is TGTGCCAGTGGGGGGAGGCGAGAGACCCAGTACTTC. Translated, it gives CASGGRRETQYF.

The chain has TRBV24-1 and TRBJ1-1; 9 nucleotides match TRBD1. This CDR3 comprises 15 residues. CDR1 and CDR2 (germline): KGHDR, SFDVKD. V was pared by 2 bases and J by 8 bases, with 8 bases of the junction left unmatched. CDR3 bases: TGTGCCACCAGTGATTCGACAGGGGGGGAAGTAGAAGCTTTCTTT. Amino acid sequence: CATSDSTGGEVEAFF.

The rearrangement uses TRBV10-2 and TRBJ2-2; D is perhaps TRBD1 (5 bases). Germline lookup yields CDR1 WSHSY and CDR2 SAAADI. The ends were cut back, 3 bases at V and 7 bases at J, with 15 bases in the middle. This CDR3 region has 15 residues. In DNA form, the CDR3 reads TGCGCCAGCAGTGATGTTCTGGGAACAGGCGGGGAGCTGTTTTTT. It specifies CASSDVLGTGGELFF.

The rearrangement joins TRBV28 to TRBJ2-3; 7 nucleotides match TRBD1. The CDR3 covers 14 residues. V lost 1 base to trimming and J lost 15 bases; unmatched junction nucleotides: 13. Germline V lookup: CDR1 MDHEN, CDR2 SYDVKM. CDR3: CASSLFGGDDRAYF. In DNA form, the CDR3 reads TGTGCCAGCAGTTTATTTGGGGGAGATGACAGGGCCTATTTT.